The TCR beta chain under discussion was sequenced for a study of blood T cell repertoires in COVID-19. Authors' analysis steps: Amplification of reference gene primers was used by the study to estimate nucleated cell counts. Clones were read by immunoSEQ multiplex PCR, and TCRdb kept only the in-frame ones, dropping some. The V and J calls and clone size are taken from that table; D and trimming were inferred from the DNA. This sample has about 380,000 clones, with 90% found just once. The table lists this clone with many counts. Germline loops: CDR1 SNHLY, CDR2 FYNNEI. The V end lost 6 bases, the J end lost 6 bases, and 8 bases lay between the germline ends. The CDR3 sequence is 12 residues long.

The clonotype was recovered from a man aged 18 to 29 with active or convalescent COVID-19. Sequencing input: peripheral blood. The gene calls are TRBV2 and TRBJ2-2; D is ambiguous. This CDR3 reads CASSPFSGELFF. CDR3 coding DNA: TGTGCCAGCAGCCCATTTTCCGGGGAGCTGTTTTTT. Supplemented by reference TRBV2 and TRBJ2-2, the full variable domain reads EPEVTQTPSHQVTQMGQEVILRCVPISNHLYFYWYRQILGQKVEFLVSFYNNEISEKSEIFDDQFSVERPDGSNFTLKIRSTKLEDSAMYFCASSPFSGELFFGEGSRLTVL.